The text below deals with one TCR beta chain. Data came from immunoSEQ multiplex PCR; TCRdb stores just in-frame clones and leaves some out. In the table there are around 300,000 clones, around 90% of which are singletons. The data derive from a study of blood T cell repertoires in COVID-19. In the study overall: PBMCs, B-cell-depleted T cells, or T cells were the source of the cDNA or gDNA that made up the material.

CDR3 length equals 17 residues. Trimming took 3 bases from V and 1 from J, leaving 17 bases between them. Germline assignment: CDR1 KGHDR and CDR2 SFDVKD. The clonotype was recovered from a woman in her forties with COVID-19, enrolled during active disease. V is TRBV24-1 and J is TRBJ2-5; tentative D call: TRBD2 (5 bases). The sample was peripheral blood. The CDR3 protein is CATSDPSVKSGQETQYF. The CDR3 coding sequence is TGTGCCACCAGTGATCCCTCTGTAAAGAGCGGCCAAGAGACCCAGTACTTC.